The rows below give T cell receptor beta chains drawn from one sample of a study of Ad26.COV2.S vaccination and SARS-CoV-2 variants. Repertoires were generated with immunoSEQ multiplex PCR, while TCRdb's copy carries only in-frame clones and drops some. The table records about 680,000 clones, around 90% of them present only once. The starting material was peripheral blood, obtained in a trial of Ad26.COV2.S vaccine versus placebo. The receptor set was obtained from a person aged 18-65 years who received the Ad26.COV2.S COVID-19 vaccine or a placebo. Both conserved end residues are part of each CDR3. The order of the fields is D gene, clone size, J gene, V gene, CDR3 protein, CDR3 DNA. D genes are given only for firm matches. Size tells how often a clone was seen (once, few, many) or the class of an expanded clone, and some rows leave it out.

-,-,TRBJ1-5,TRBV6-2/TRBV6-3,CASSYFGQNQPQHF,TGTGCCAGCAGTTACTTTGGGCAGAATCAGCCCCAGCATTTT
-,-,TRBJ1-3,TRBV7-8,CASSLRARSSGNTIYF,TGTGCCAGCAGCTTAAGGGCGAGGAGCTCTGGAAACACCATATATTTT
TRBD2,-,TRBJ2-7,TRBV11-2,CASSLDSGGAPYEQYF,TGTGCCAGCAGCTTAGATAGCGGGGGGGCACCCTACGAGCAGTACTTC
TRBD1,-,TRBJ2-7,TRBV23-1,CASSQTGDYEQYF,TGCGCCAGCAGCCAGACAGGGGACTACGAGCAGTACTTC
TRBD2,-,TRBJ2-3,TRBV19,CASRLAGRITDTQYF,TGTGCCAGTAGATTAGCGGGAAGGATCACAGATACGCAGTATTTT
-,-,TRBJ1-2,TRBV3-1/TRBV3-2,CASSLDRGYYGYTF,TGTGCCAGCAGCCTCGACAGAGGTTACTATGGCTACACCTTC
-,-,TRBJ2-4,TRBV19,CASSIGENIQYF,TGTGCCAGTAGTATTGGTGAAAACATTCAGTACTTC
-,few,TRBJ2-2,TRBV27,CASSLWSNTGELFF,TGTGCCAGCAGTTTGTGGTCGAACACCGGGGAGCTGTTTTTT
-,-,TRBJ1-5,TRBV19,CASSIGGGGNQPQHF,TGTGCCAGTAGTATAGGGGGAGGCGGCAATCAGCCCCAGCATTTT
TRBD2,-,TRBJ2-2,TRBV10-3,CAIKQGLAGGIGELFF,TGTGCCATCAAACAGGGACTAGCGGGGGGAATCGGGGAGCTGTTTTTT
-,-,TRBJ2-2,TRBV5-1,CASSLGAANTGELFF,TGCGCCAGCAGCTTGGGGGCAGCGAACACCGGGGAGCTGTTTTTT
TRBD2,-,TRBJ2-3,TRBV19,CASSEYPGGAETTDTQYF,TGTGCCAGTAGTGAATACCCCGGGGGGGCGGAAACGACAGATACGCAGTATTTT
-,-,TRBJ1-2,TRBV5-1,CASSLGAVGYGYTF,TGCGCCAGCAGCTTGGGGGCGGTCGGCTATGGCTACACCTTC
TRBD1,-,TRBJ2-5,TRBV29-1,CSGTGDLQTQYF,TGCAGCGGGACAGGGGATTTGCAGACCCAGTACTTC
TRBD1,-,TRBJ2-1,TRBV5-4,CASSPRQGRGNEQFF,TGTGCCAGCAGCCCACGACAGGGGCGCGGGAATGAGCAGTTCTTC
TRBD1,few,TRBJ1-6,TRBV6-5,CASSWTGDNSPLHF,TGTGCCAGCAGTTGGACAGGGGACAATTCACCCCTCCACTTT
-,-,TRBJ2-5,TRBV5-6,CASSSQDSQETQYF,TGTGCCAGCAGCTCTCAGGACAGCCAAGAGACCCAGTACTTC
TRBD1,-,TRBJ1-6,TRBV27,CASSFRGTGRSPLHF,TGTGCCAGCAGTTTTAGGGGGACAGGGCGTTCACCCCTCCACTTT
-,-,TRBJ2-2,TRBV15,CATSRDPTNTGELFF,TGTGCCACCAGCAGAGACCCTACGAACACCGGGGAGCTGTTTTTT
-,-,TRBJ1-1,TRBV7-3,CASSPTERLQGSTEAFF,TGTGCCAGCAGCCCCACGGAAAGGTTACAGGGTTCCACTGAAGCTTTCTTT
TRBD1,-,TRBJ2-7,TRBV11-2,CASSSDRGRYEQYF,TGTGCCAGCAGCTCCGACAGGGGTAGGTACGAGCAGTACTTC
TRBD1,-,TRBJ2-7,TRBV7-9,CASRTGTDYEQYF,TGTGCCAGCAGAACTGGGACAGACTACGAGCAGTACTTC
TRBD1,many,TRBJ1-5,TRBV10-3,CAIKGQGDQPQHF,TGTGCCATCAAAGGACAGGGGGATCAGCCCCAGCATTTT
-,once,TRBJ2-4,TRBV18,CASSPFAQPENIQYF,TGTGCCAGCTCACCCTTCGCTCAACCCGAAAACATTCAGTACTTC
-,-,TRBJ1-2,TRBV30,CAWRADGYTF,TGTGCCTGGAGAGCCGACGGCTACACCTTC
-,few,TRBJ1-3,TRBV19,CASRRVPGNTIYF,TGTGCCAGTAGACGTGTCCCTGGAAACACCATATATTTT
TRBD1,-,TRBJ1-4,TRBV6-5,CASRLDRGNEKLFF,TGTGCCAGCAGACTAGACAGGGGTAATGAAAAACTGTTTTTT
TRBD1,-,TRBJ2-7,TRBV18,CASSPLQGLYEQYF,TGTGCCAGCTCCCCCCTACAGGGGCTCTACGAGCAGTACTTC
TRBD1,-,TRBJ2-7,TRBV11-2,CASSPSWTGSSYEQYF,TGTGCCAGCAGCCCCTCCTGGACAGGCAGCTCCTACGAGCAGTACTTC
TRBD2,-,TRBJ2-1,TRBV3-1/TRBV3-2,CASSGLAGGDNEQFF,TGTGCCAGCAGTGGACTAGCGGGGGGGGACAATGAGCAGTTCTTC
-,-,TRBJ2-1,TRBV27,CASSFNDRNEQFF,TGTGCCAGCAGTTTTAACGACCGCAATGAGCAGTTCTTC
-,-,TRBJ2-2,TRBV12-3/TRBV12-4,CASRRVAGELFF,TGTGCCAGCAGGAGGGTCGCCGGGGAGCTGTTTTTT
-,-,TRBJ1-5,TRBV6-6,CASSWGGTGQPQHF,TGTGCCAGCAGTTGGGGCGGGACGGGACAGCCCCAGCATTTT
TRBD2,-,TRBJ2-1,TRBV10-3,CAISESTSGYNEQFF,TGTGCCATCAGTGAGTCGACTAGCGGTTACAATGAGCAGTTCTTC
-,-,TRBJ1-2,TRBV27,CASRDTSRYGYTF,TGTGCCAGCAGGGACACCTCACGCTATGGCTACACCTTC
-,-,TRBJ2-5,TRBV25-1,CASSGWQLQETQYF,TGTGCCAGCAGTGGTTGGCAGCTACAAGAGACCCAGTACTTC
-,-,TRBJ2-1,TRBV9,CATSSGFGNEQFF,TGTGCCACCTCGTCCGGGTTCGGGAATGAGCAGTTCTTC
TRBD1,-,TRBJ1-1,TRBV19,CASSFLDRGWTEAFF,TGTGCCAGTAGCTTCCTGGACAGGGGTTGGACTGAAGCTTTCTTT
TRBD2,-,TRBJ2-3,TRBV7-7,CASSSGTSGPGDTQYF,TGTGCTAGCAGCTCTGGGACTAGCGGGCCGGGAGATACGCAGTATTTT
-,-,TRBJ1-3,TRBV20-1,CSASRRTISGNTIYF,TGCAGTGCTAGTCGGCGAACAATTTCTGGAAACACCATATATTTT
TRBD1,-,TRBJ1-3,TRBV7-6,CASSLAPGQNSGNTIYF,TGTGCCAGCAGCTTAGCGCCGGGACAGAACTCTGGAAACACCATATATTTT
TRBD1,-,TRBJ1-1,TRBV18,CASSPGGTDNLGFFF,TGTGCCAGCTCACCGGGCGGGACAGACAATCTCGGGTTCTTCTTT
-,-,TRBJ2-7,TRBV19,CASSTKWASSYEQYF,TGTGCCAGTTCCACCAAGTGGGCTAGCTCCTACGAGCAGTACTTC
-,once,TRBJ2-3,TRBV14,CASSQDILALITDTQYF,TGTGCCAGCAGCCAAGATATCCTAGCCCTAATCACAGATACGCAGTATTTT
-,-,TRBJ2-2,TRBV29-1,CSHPGPNTGELFF,TGCAGTCACCCGGGACCGAACACCGGGGAGCTGTTTTTT
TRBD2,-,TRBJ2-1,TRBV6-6,CASSLGLAGGPSNEQFF,TGTGCCAGCAGTCTGGGACTAGCGGGAGGGCCGTCCAATGAGCAGTTCTTC
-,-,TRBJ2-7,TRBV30,CAWSSGPPGGQYF,TGTGCCTGGAGTAGCGGCCCCCCTGGGGGGCAGTACTTC
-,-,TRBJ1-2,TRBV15,CATSRDPQGGYTF,TGTGCCACCAGCAGAGATCCTCAGGGTGGCTACACCTTC
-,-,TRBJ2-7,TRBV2,CASILPGDGEQYF,TGTGCCAGCATTCTCCCCGGGGACGGCGAGCAGTACTTC
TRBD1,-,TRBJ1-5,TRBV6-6,CASSYVTGVNQPQHF,TGTGCCAGCAGTTACGTGACAGGGGTTAATCAGCCCCAGCATTTT
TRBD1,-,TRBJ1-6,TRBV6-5,CASSYRDRGRSPLHF,TGTGCCAGCAGTTACAGGGACAGGGGACGTTCACCCCTCCACTTT
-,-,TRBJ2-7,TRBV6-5,CASSYSGLPSYEQYF,TGTGCCAGCAGTTACTCTGGACTGCCCTCCTACGAGCAGTACTTC